The 31 T cell receptor beta chains in this list originate from one sample, sequenced in a study of shared T cell receptors in the human thymus. The repertoire was sequenced with immunoSEQ multiplex PCR; TCRdb's copy has only in-frame clones and lacks some. The sample gives about 380,000 clones, around 95% of which show up once; roughly 0.02% is in the top ten. Sequenced: thymocytes. Every receptor here comes from a human donor.

The CDR3 is CASSEHRDWTLEQYF. The CDR3, as DNA: TGTGCCAGCAGTGAACACAGGGACTGGACCCTAGAGCAGTACTTC. The chain combines TRBV6-1 with TRBJ2-7; the D gene could be TRBD1 or TRBD2 (6 bases each). With 2 bases removed from V and 7 bases from J, the gap between germline ends came to 18 bases. The CDR3 is 15 residues long. Germline loops: CDR1 MNHNS, CDR2 SASEGT.

This clone was counted only a few times. The J gene is TRBJ2-1, the V gene TRBV5-4; D might be TRBD1 (5 bases). The V and J ends lost 2 bases and 0 bases respectively, with 12 bases between them. The length of the CDR3 is 16 residues. Germline-derived CDR1 and CDR2 are SGHNT and YYREEE (reference sequence). Here the CDR3 reads CASSFSRASSYNEQFF. The CDR3 DNA reads as TGTGCCAGCAGCTTCTCCAGGGCATCCTCCTACAATGAGCAGTTCTTC.

The rearrangement joins TRBV7-9 to TRBJ2-7; D remains unclear. The CDR3 has 8 residues. In germline, CDR1 is SEHNR, CDR2 FQNEAQ (reference sequence). V was clipped by 8 bases and J by 6 bases, with 2 bases between them. CDR3 region: CASPEQYF. In DNA form, the CDR3 reads TGTGCCAGCCCCGAGCAGTACTTC.

The rearrangement joins TRBV7-3 to TRBJ2-3; TRBD2 agrees at 11 bases. V gave up 4 bases and J gave up 2 bases; unmatched junction bases: 8. CDR3 length: 17 residues. Germline-derived CDR1 and CDR2 are SGHTA and FQGTGA. The CDR3 nucleotides are TGTGCCAGCAGCTGTACTAGCGGGAGTGATACCACAGATACGCAGTATTTT. Protein product: CASSCTSGSDTTDTQYF.

The chain uses TRBV5-1 and TRBJ2-2; 7 bases match TRBD1. V was pared by 4 bases and J by 4 bases, with 10 bases of the junction left unmatched. Germline CDR1 and CDR2: SGHRS and YFSETQ. This CDR3 spans 16 amino acids. CDR3 nucleotides: TGCGCCAGCAGCCCGGAAGGGGGCGCGGTCACCGGGGAGCTGTTTTTT. Encoded protein: CASSPEGGAVTGELFF.

The chain uses TRBV28 and TRBJ2-3; TRBD2 matches 7 bases. V shed 1 base, J shed 5 bases, and the junction held 15 bases outside the gene matches. The CDR3 length is 18 residues. In germline, CDR1 is MDHEN, CDR2 SYDVKM. The CDR3 loop is CASSLFPLVGLEVDTQYF. CDR3 nucleotides: TGTGCCAGCAGTTTATTCCCCCTTGTCGGACTAGAAGTAGATACGCAGTATTTT.

This clone has just one count. The chain carries TRBV5-6 and TRBJ1-1; the match to TRBD1 covers 7 bases. Germline loops: CDR1 SGHDT, CDR2 YYEEEE. There are 13 residues in the CDR3. Trimming at V came to 4 bases and at J to 7 bases, leaving 7 bases not matched to a gene. This chain's CDR3 is CASSPGQVNEAFF. The CDR3 region has the DNA TGTGCCAGCAGCCCCGGACAGGTTAATGAAGCTTTCTTT.

The chain has TRBV19 and TRBJ2-5; 9 bases align to TRBD1. Germline CDR1 is LNHDA and CDR2 is SQIVND (reference sequence). The CDR3 spans 18 residues. V gave up 4 bases and J gave up 5 bases; unmatched junction bases: 17. This chain's CDR3 is CASSRGPGQGGLGETQYF. CDR3 bases: TGTGCCAGTAGTAGAGGACCGGGACAGGGAGGGCTAGGGGAGACCCAGTACTTC.

The chain uses TRBV28 and TRBJ1-1, with 9 bases that match TRBD1. This CDR3 spans 14 amino acids. The germline CDR1 and CDR2 sequences are MDHEN and SYDVKM. J was trimmed by 3 bases and V by 2 bases; bases with no gene match: 1. CDR3 sequence (DNA): TGTGCCAGCAGTTTAGACAGGGGGTACACTGAAGCTTTCTTT. Translating gives CASSLDRGYTEAFF.

The sample holds one count of this clone. The chain couples TRBV7-9 to TRBJ2-1; 9 bases line up with TRBD1. The V and J ends lost 5 bases and 4 bases, in that order; junction bases with no gene match: 12. This CDR3 region has 17 residues. From germline, CDR1 is SEHNR and CDR2 FQNEAQ (reference sequence). For the CDR3, the DNA is TGTGCCAGCAGCCACGACAGGGGGGACACCGCGTACAATGAGCAGTTCTTC. Encoded protein: CASSHDRGDTAYNEQFF.

This clone was counted a few times. The chain combines TRBV30 with TRBJ2-1; TRBD2 matches 16 bases. Germline CDR1 GTSNPN, CDR2 SVGIG (reference sequence). The CDR3 covers 19 residues. The V gene end was trimmed by 3 bases and the J gene end by 7 bases; junction bases not matched to a gene: 15. Here the CDR3 DNA reads TGTGCCTGGAGGTCGGGGACTAGCGGGAGGGCCCTTCCCCTTAATGAGCAGTTCTTC. Translated, it gives CAWRSGTSGRALPLNEQFF. The full variable domain, its missing parts supplied by reference TRBV30 and TRBJ2-1, is SQTIHQWPATLVQPVGSPLSLECTVEGTSNPNLYWYRQAAGRGLQLLFYSVGIGQISSEVPQNLSASRPQDRQFILSSKKLLLSDSGFYLCAWRSGTSGRALPLNEQFFGPGTRLTVL.

This sequence joins TRBV30 and TRBJ2-4; a possible D gene is TRBD2 (6 bases). V was trimmed by 4 bases and J by 1 base, leaving 11 bases between them. The CDR3 sequence is 14 residues long. Germline V lookup: CDR1 GTSNPN, CDR2 SVGIG (reference sequence). This chain's CDR3 is CAWKRRGAKNIQYF. The CDR3 DNA reads as TGTGCCTGGAAAAGGAGGGGCGCCAAAAACATTCAGTACTTC.

V is TRBV4-3 and J is TRBJ2-1; D is perhaps TRBD2 (5 bases). In germline, CDR1 is LGHNA, CDR2 YSLEER. V was shortened by 1 base and J by 8 bases, with 15 bases between the two germline ends. This CDR3 is built from 15 residues. In DNA, the CDR3 is TGCGCCAGCAGCCAAGGTAGTGGGAGTCTCGATGAGCAGTTCTTC. Translation gives CASSQGSGSLDEQFF.

This clone is a singleton in its sample. The chain has TRBV11-2 and TRBJ2-1, with D uncertain. This CDR3 has 19 residues. Trimming took 1 base from V and 0 from J, leaving 19 bases between them. Germline V CDR1 and CDR2: SGHAT, FQNNGV. CDR3: CASSLAPGHWITSYNEQFF. CDR3 nucleotides: TGTGCCAGCAGCTTAGCCCCCGGTCACTGGATAACCTCCTACAATGAGCAGTTCTTC.

This clone was observed a single time. The J gene is TRBJ2-4, the V gene TRBV4-2; 10 bases line up with TRBD2. CDR3 length: 19 residues. CDR1 and CDR2 from the germline V gene are LGHNA and YNFKEQ. Losses at the gene ends were 1 base for V and 3 bases for J; bases not matched to a gene: 12. The CDR3 sequence is CASSQVYSGRAGGKNIQYF. CDR3 coding DNA: TGTGCCAGCAGCCAAGTCTACAGCGGGAGGGCCGGGGGCAAAAACATTCAGTACTTC.

The chain is built from TRBV29-1 and TRBJ2-7; D remains ambiguous. The V gene's germline CDR1 is SQVTM and CDR2 ANQGSEA. Trimming took 4 bases from V and 2 from J, leaving 12 bases between them. The CDR3 extends over 13 amino acids. The CDR3 coding sequence is TGCAGCGTTGGAGGTTTTAACCCCTACGAGCAGTACTTC. Translated: CSVGGFNPYEQYF.

This chain links TRBV29-1 with TRBJ2-2; D is ambiguous. The CDR3 runs 14 residues. V lost 1 base, J lost 4 bases, and 10 bases lay in between. Germline lookup yields CDR1 SQVTM and CDR2 ANQGSEA. As DNA, the CDR3 is TGCAGCGTTGAAGGATGGGCCCCCACCGGGGAGCTGTTTTTT. It yields the protein CSVEGWAPTGELFF.

The chain is built from TRBV23-1 and TRBJ2-5; D unresolved. TRBV23-1 belongs to the ORF category, with a function that is uncertain. The CDR3 loop spans 14 amino acids. V lost 7 bases and J lost 3, with 15 bases in between. The CDR3 here is CASNPSERKETQYF. CDR3 sequence (DNA): TGCGCCAGCAATCCAAGCGAAAGAAAAGAGACCCAGTACTTC.

The chain employs TRBV10-3 and TRBJ2-7; D perhaps matches TRBD1 (6 bases). The germline V and J ends were trimmed by 3 bases and 7 bases, with 13 bases remaining between them. The CDR3 runs 13 residues. From germline, CDR1 is ENHRY and CDR2 SYGVKD. The CDR3 loop is CAISDGGWGEQYF. For the CDR3, the DNA is TGTGCCATCAGTGATGGGGGCTGGGGAGAGCAGTACTTC.

The gene calls are TRBV5-6 and TRBJ1-2; a weak D match, TRBD1 (5 bases). Germline CDR1 and CDR2: SGHDT and YYEEEE. Between the trimmed V and J ends, which lost 3 bases and 0 bases, there was a span of 15 bases. CDR3 length: 16 residues. In DNA, the CDR3 is TGTGCCAGCAGCTCCAGCGTGGGGCAAGCTAACTATGGCTACACCTTC. Protein: CASSSSVGQANYGYTF.

The chain is built from TRBV10-1 and TRBJ2-1; TRBD1 matches at 7 bases. The germline gives CDR1 WNHNN, CDR2 SYGVQD (reference sequence). V gave up 3 bases and J gave up 4 bases; unmatched junction bases: 6. The CDR3 is 15 residues long. Written as DNA, the CDR3 is TGCGCCAGCAGTGAACTACCAGGGGGATACAATGAGCAGTTCTTC. Translation: CASSELPGGYNEQFF.

This clone was counted once. This chain uses TRBV30 with TRBJ1-2; D remains unclear. Germline assignment: CDR1 GTSNPN and CDR2 SVGIG (reference sequence). V dropped 1 base and J dropped 7 bases, with 13 bases sitting between them. The CDR3 contains 13 residues. The CDR3 region has the DNA TGTGCCTGGAGTGGGGCCCCGGGCGGTGGCTACACCTTC. Translation gives CAWSGAPGGGYTF.

The chain couples TRBV30 to TRBJ2-7; 10 bases align to TRBD1. This CDR3 has 16 amino acids. CDR1 GTSNPN and CDR2 SVGIG come from the germline V gene (reference sequence). Trimming at V came to 1 base and at J to 0 bases, leaving 6 bases not matched to a gene. The DNA for the CDR3 is TGTGCCTGGAGTGATGGGACAGGGGCTCACTCCTACGAGCAGTACTTC. Protein sequence: CAWSDGTGAHSYEQYF.

V and J are TRBV9 and TRBJ2-1; the match to TRBD2 covers 12 bases. CDR3 length equals 16 residues. Germline CDR1 SGDLS, CDR2 YYNGEE. V trimming: 3 bases; J trimming: 6 bases; junction bases outside the gene matches: 7. This chain's CDR3 is CASSGRLAGALNEQFF. The DNA of the CDR3 is TGTGCCAGCAGCGGCCGACTAGCGGGAGCTCTCAATGAGCAGTTCTTC.

The V call is TRBV28, the J call TRBJ2-1; 9 bases map to TRBD1. The V segment lost 3 bases and the J segment 6 bases; nucleotides outside the gene matches: 6. Germline V gene data show CDR1 as MDHEN and CDR2 as SYDVKM. This CDR3 is built from 15 residues. The CDR3 DNA reads TGTGCCAGCAGTTTGAGGGACAGGGCGGCCAATGAGCAGTTCTTC. Its protein product is CASSLRDRAANEQFF.

The V gene is TRBV21-1, the J gene TRBJ1-3. TRBV21-1 corresponds to a pseudogene. CDR3 size: 12 residues. The CDR3 loop reads CASRNSGNTIYF. CDR3 DNA sequence: TGTGCCAGCAGAAACTCTGGAAACACCATATATTTT.

This clone has a single count. This chain joins TRBV27 and TRBJ1-1, with D tentatively TRBD1 (5 bases). V was pared by 5 bases and J by 5 bases, with 18 bases between. Germline assignment: CDR1 MNHEY and CDR2 SMNVEV (reference sequence). The CDR3 sequence is 15 residues long. This chain's CDR3 is CASSPYGGSVTEAFF. The CDR3 DNA follows: TGTGCCAGCAGTCCCTATGGGGGGTCGGTAACTGAAGCTTTCTTT.

V usage is TRBV27 and J usage is TRBJ1-1, with D hard to call. Germline V gene data show CDR1 as MNHEY and CDR2 as SMNVEV (reference sequence). The CDR3 contains 14 residues. The V end lost 6 bases, the J end lost 1 base, and 12 bases lay between the germline ends. The CDR3 region is CASRSNTQNTEAFF. The CDR3 region has the DNA TGTGCCAGCAGATCGAACACCCAGAACACTGAAGCTTTCTTT.

The V gene is TRBV7-9, the J gene TRBJ2-1; TRBD2 agrees at 10 bases. The J segment lost 8 bases and the V segment lost 2 bases, leaving 12 bases of the junction unmatched. CDR3 size: 17 residues. Germline V CDR1 and CDR2: SEHNR, FQNEAQ (reference sequence). The CDR3 sequence: CASSLRPSGSPTDEQFF. Written as DNA, the CDR3 is TGTGCCAGCAGCTTAAGGCCTAGCGGGAGTCCAACCGATGAGCAGTTCTTC.

The V gene is TRBV28, the J gene TRBJ2-5; D uncertain. This CDR3 has 13 amino acids. Trimming left V 3 bases short and J 5 bases short, with 10 bases between. Germline loops: CDR1 MDHEN, CDR2 SYDVKM. The CDR3 coding sequence is TGTGCCAGCAGTTTCCGGGTAAACGAGACCCAGTACTTC. Translated, it gives CASSFRVNETQYF.

The chain links TRBV27 to TRBJ2-1, with 11 positions matching TRBD1. CDR1 is MNHEY and CDR2 is SMNVEV in the germline V gene (reference sequence). This CDR3 is built from 16 residues. Trimming at V came to 5 bases and at J to 6 bases, leaving 9 bases not matched to a gene. The CDR3 DNA reads as TGTGCCAGCAGTCCCACGGGACAGGGGGTGGTCAATGAGCAGTTCTTC. Amino acid sequence: CASSPTGQGVVNEQFF.